A single sample is the source of the 19 T cell receptor beta chains below, sequenced in a study of shared clonotypes between healthy human individuals. The method was immunoSEQ multiplex PCR; TCRdb's version includes in-frame clones alone and lacks a portion of them. The table lists some 1.1 million clones, roughly 80% of them singletons. The sequenced sample consisted of memory CD4+ T cells from PBMCs. Subset described: CD45RA-negative fraction. The source is a man between 18 and 29 years old in good health. Some clones in this sample may be carry-over from other donors' samples.

This clone was observed at least ten times. The chain carries TRBV28 and TRBJ2-5, with D perhaps TRBD1 or TRBD2 (5 bases each). Germline-derived CDR1 and CDR2 are MDHEN and SYDVKM. Trimming took 4 bases from V and 1 from J, leaving 13 bases between them. The CDR3 spans 15 residues. The CDR3 sequence: CASSSLGATQETQYF. CDR3 coding DNA: TGTGCCAGCAGTTCCCTCGGGGCGACCCAAGAGACCCAGTACTTC. The whole variable domain, filled in from reference TRBV28 and TRBJ2-5, reads DVKVTQSSRYLVKRTGEKVFLECVQDMDHENMFWYRQDPGLGLRLIYFSYDVKMKEKGDIPEGYSVSREKKERFSLILESASTNQTSMYLCASSSLGATQETQYFGPGTRLLVL.

This clone was counted a few times. Other DNA sequences within the sample encode an identical CDR3. The chain is built from TRBV30 and TRBJ1-1, with a possible D match to TRBD1 (5 bases). CDR3 length: 13 residues. Germline lookup yields CDR1 GTSNPN and CDR2 SVGIG (reference sequence). The V end lost 0 bases, the J end lost 3 bases, and 8 bases lay between the germline ends. The CDR3 reads CAWSVDSYTEAFF. The CDR3 bases are TGTGCCTGGAGTGTTGACAGTTACACTGAAGCTTTCTTT.

This clone was found a few times. The rearrangement uses TRBV5-1 and TRBJ2-1; perhaps D is TRBD1 or TRBD2 (5 bases each). CDR3 length: 17 amino acids. The germline CDR1 and CDR2 sequences are SGHRS and YFSETQ. V lost 7 bases, J lost 5 bases, and 25 bases lay in between. The DNA of the CDR3 is TGCGCCAGCCTCCTGGGGCTGAAACCGTTGGAGGACAATGAGCAGTTCTTC. As protein: CASLLGLKPLEDNEQFF.

This sequence joins TRBV7-2 and TRBJ2-7; D gene ambiguous. Trimming took 3 bases from V and 7 from J, leaving 13 bases between them. The CDR3 contains 13 residues. The germline V gene encodes CDR1 SGHTA and CDR2 FQGNSA. In DNA form, the CDR3 reads TGTGCCAGCAGCTTCGCCCCTTTGGGTGAGCAGTACTTC. Amino acids: CASSFAPLGEQYF.

The chain recombines TRBV7-3 with TRBJ2-7, with 7 nucleotides matching TRBD2. CDR3 length equals 16 residues. V shed 2 bases, J shed 2 bases, and the junction held 9 bases outside the gene matches. CDR1 SGHTA and CDR2 FQGTGA come from the germline V gene. The CDR3 DNA follows: TGTGCCAGCAGCTTATGGGGAGGGACGCAGACCTACGAGCAGTACTTC. Protein: CASSLWGGTQTYEQYF.

This clone was counted once. The chain joins TRBV7-9 to TRBJ2-2; 7 bases map to TRBD1. The length of the CDR3 is 17 residues. After removal of 1 base from V and 6 bases from J, the junction contained 11 bases not matched to a gene. The germline gives CDR1 SEHNR, CDR2 FQNEAQ (reference sequence). In DNA, the CDR3 is TGTGCCAGCAGCTTAGTCTTTGACAGGGTGTTGGCCGGGGAGCTGTTTTTT. Amino acids: CASSLVFDRVLAGELFF.

This chain links TRBV5-6 with TRBJ2-5; D is possibly TRBD1 or TRBD2 (6 bases each). With 6 bases removed from V and 5 bases from J, the gap between germline ends came to 20 bases. Germline assignment: CDR1 SGHDT and CDR2 YYEEEE. This CDR3 is 15 amino acids long. CDR3 loop: CASTRTGAWGETQYF. The CDR3 DNA sequence: TGTGCCAGCACCCGGACGGGGGCGTGGGGGGAGACCCAGTACTTC.

The chain uses TRBV18 and TRBJ2-3; the D is unclear. Germline loops: CDR1 KGHSH, CDR2 LQKENI. The CDR3 totals 15 residues. V lost 2 bases and J 4 bases, leaving 13 bases between the germline ends. As DNA, the CDR3 is TGTGCCAGCTCACCAACAATGGGATCTTCAGATACGCAGTATTTT. It codes for CASSPTMGSSDTQYF.

This clone has more than one count but fewer than ten. V and J are TRBV19 and TRBJ1-3; D perhaps matches TRBD1 (5 bases). Per the germline V gene, CDR1 is LNHDA and CDR2 is SQIVND (reference sequence). V dropped 7 bases and J dropped 3 bases, with 13 bases sitting between them. The length of the CDR3 is 14 residues. This chain's CDR3 is CASISGHLGNTIYF. CDR3 nucleotide sequence: TGTGCCAGTATATCTGGACACCTTGGAAACACCATATATTTT. Full variable domain (missing parts from reference TRBV19 and TRBJ1-3): DGGITQSPKYLFRKEGQNVTLSCEQNLNHDAMYWYRQDPGQGLRLIYYSQIVNDFQKGDIAEGYSVSREKKESFPLTVTSAQKNPTAFYLCASISGHLGNTIYFGEGSWLTVV.

The chain combines TRBV18 with TRBJ1-2, with D possibly being TRBD1 (5 bases). The CDR3 runs to 13 residues. The V gene lost 2 bases and the J gene lost 6 bases, with 10 bases spanning the gap. Germline assignment: CDR1 KGHSH and CDR2 LQKENI. The CDR3 spells CASSPSAGDGYTF. The DNA for the CDR3 is TGTGCCAGCTCACCATCGGCGGGGGATGGCTACACCTTC.

With respect to this clone: This may arise from a read error, as a much more abundant clone is one base away. Other DNA variants within this sample encode the same CDR3. This chain joins TRBV5-1 and TRBJ1-1; D is ambiguous. Germline CDR1 and CDR2: SGHRS and YFSETQ. The CDR3 is made up of 14 amino acids. Trimming shortened V by 1 base and J by 1 base, and 8 bases separated the two germline ends. CDR3 residues: CASSLFGENTEAFF. The DNA for the CDR3 is TGCGCCAGCAGCTTGTTTGGGGAGAACACTGAAGCTTTCTTT.

The chain is built from TRBV4-3 and TRBJ2-1, with 11 bases identical to TRBD2. The CDR3 contains 15 residues. V gave up 4 bases and J gave up 6 bases; unmatched junction bases: 5. The germline gives CDR1 LGHNA, CDR2 YSLEER. CDR3 loop: CASSPNSGRANEQFF. As DNA, the CDR3 is TGCGCCAGCAGCCCGAATAGCGGGAGGGCCAATGAGCAGTTCTTC.

The chain combines TRBV7-9 with TRBJ1-3; no reliable D call. CDR3 length: 17 residues. The germline CDR1 and CDR2 sequences are SEHNR and FQNEAQ (reference sequence). Trimming shortened V by 4 bases and J by 2 bases, and 18 bases separated the two germline ends. CDR3 sequence reads: CASSSRPALTAGNTIYF. For the CDR3, the DNA is TGTGCCAGCAGCTCTCGTCCTGCCCTAACCGCTGGAAACACCATATATTTT.

This clone was detected many times. This rearrangement joins TRBV11-2 to TRBJ2-7; the match to TRBD2 covers 14 bases. Per germline, CDR1 SGHAT and CDR2 FQNNGV. The CDR3 contains 12 residues. After removal of 5 bases from V and 11 bases from J, the junction contained 2 bases not matched to a gene. This CDR3 reads CASSAGLAGEYF. The CDR3 DNA follows: TGTGCCAGCAGCGCGGGACTAGCGGGAGAGTACTTC. Complete variable domain (other parts from reference TRBV11-2 and TRBJ2-7): EAGVAQSPRYKIIEKRQSVAFWCNPISGHATLYWYQQILGQGPKLLIQFQNNGVVDDSQLPKDRFSAERLKGVDSTLKIQPAKLEDSAVYLCASSAGLAGEYFGPGTRLTVT.

J is TRBJ2-7 and V is TRBV28, with 7 bases that match TRBD2. CDR3 size: 13 residues. Per germline, CDR1 MDHEN and CDR2 SYDVKM. After removal of 4 bases from V and 5 bases from J, the junction contained 5 bases not matched to a gene. The CDR3 nucleotides are TGTGCCAGCAGTTCCAGCGGGATCCACGAGCAGTACTTC. It yields the protein CASSSSGIHEQYF.

The chain couples TRBV2 to TRBJ1-2; D gene unclear. This CDR3 contains 12 residues. Germline V gives CDR1 SNHLY, CDR2 FYNNEI. Trimming cost V 3 bases and J 13 bases, with 15 bases left between them. CDR3 bases: TGTGCCAGCAGTGAGAGGGCTCCCCCTCTCACCTTC. Translation: CASSERAPPLTF.

As for this clone: This sample also contains other DNA sequences that code for the same CDR3. The V call is TRBV6-1, the J call TRBJ2-7, with TRBD2 as a possible D gene (5 bases). Trimming removed 1 base at V and 3 bases at J, with 7 bases between. Germline V gives CDR1 MNHNS, CDR2 SASEGT. The length of the CDR3 is 13 residues. CDR3: CASSEDGVYEQYF. CDR3 DNA: TGTGCCAGCAGTGAAGACGGGGTCTACGAGCAGTACTTC.

This clone was found once. The chain couples TRBV7-2 to TRBJ2-3; 12 nucleotides align to TRBD2. The CDR3 runs 16 residues. Germline values: CDR1 SGHTA, CDR2 FQGNSA. V shed 3 bases, J shed 2 bases, and the junction held 3 bases outside the gene matches. The CDR3: CASSFLAGGATDTQYF. DNA for the CDR3: TGTGCCAGCAGCTTTCTAGCGGGAGGGGCCACAGATACGCAGTATTTT. Complete variable domain (other parts from reference TRBV7-2 and TRBJ2-3): GAGVSQSPSNKVTEKGKDVELRCDPISGHTALYWYRQSLGQGLEFLIYFQGNSAPDKSGLPSDRFSAERTGGSVSTLTIQRTQQEDSAVYLCASSFLAGGATDTQYFGPGTRLTVL.

The chain is built from TRBV2 and TRBJ1-1; D call uncertain. The CDR3 consists of 15 residues. Germline-derived CDR1 and CDR2 are SNHLY and FYNNEI. V lost 6 bases and J lost 11, with 25 bases in between. The CDR3: CASRGNNGRIEEAFF. The CDR3 DNA sequence: TGTGCCAGCAGGGGAAACAATGGACGGATAGAGGAGGCTTTCTTT.